Listed here are 30 T cell receptor beta chains from one sample, sequenced in a study of breast tumors, draining lymph nodes, adjacent tissues. From the multiplex PCR reads, TCRdb called clonotypes with MiXCR, one entry per CDR3 protein. The table has roughly 86,000 distinct CDR3 sequences, roughly a fifth seen once. The lymph nodes were axillary draining lymph nodes from breast cancer patients. The sequencing sample was made of axillary lymph node tissue. All receptors derive from a female donor with breast cancer. Some clones in this sample may be carry-over from other donors' samples.

This clonotype has at least ten counts. The rearrangement uses TRBV9 and TRBJ1-2, with D perhaps matching TRBD1 (6 bases). This CDR3 spans 13 amino acids. Per germline, CDR1 SGDLS and CDR2 YYNGEE. V was trimmed by 3 bases and J by 8 bases, leaving 14 bases between them. CDR3 protein: CASSEHHREGYTF. CDR3 nucleotide sequence: TGTGCCAGCAGCGAACACCACAGGGAAGGCTACACCTTC.

Concerning this clonotype itself: A read error is possible here, since a much larger clone lies one base away. The chain has TRBV11-2 and TRBJ2-2; 8 bases are shared with TRBD2. Germline CDR1 reads SGHAT; CDR2 reads FQNNGV. The CDR3 length is 16 residues. As DNA, the CDR3 is TGTGCCAGCAGCTTAACCGGGAGGGCGAGGTCCGGGGAGCTGTCTTTT. It codes for CASSLTGRARSGELSF.

This clonotype came up many times. The chain combines TRBV29-1 with TRBJ2-7; D uncertain. V lost 4 bases to trimming and J lost 0 bases, with 7 bases between them. The germline CDR1 and CDR2 sequences are SQVTM and ANQGSEA. This CDR3 is 12 amino acids long. CDR3 protein: CSVVGDSYEQYF. In DNA, the CDR3 is TGCAGCGTTGTAGGAGACTCCTACGAGCAGTACTTC.

This clonotype was seen ten or more times. The gene calls are TRBV5-1 and TRBJ2-7; 9 nucleotides agree with TRBD2. This CDR3 contains 16 residues. With V trimmed by 0 bases and J by 1 base, 5 bases remained unmatched. The germline gives CDR1 SGHRS, CDR2 YFSETQ. The CDR3 loop reads CASSLGAGGGSYEQYF. The CDR3 DNA reads TGCGCCAGCAGCTTGGGGGCGGGAGGGGGATCCTACGAGCAGTACTTC.

There are many counts of this clonotype. This rearrangement joins TRBV24-1 to TRBJ1-2; D might be TRBD1 (6 bases). The germline gives CDR1 KGHDR, CDR2 SFDVKD. Trimming pared 2 bases from V and 4 bases from J, leaving 13 bases between. The CDR3 is 15 residues long. The DNA for the CDR3 is TGTGCCACCAGTGATTCCCGGACAGATGTCTATGGCTACACCTTC. It specifies CATSDSRTDVYGYTF.

About this clonotype itself: A much larger clone is a single base away; this may be a read error. The chain recombines TRBV11-2 with TRBJ2-1; D gene uncertain. The CDR3 runs to 14 residues. Germline lookup yields CDR1 SGHAT and CDR2 FQNNGV. The CDR3 DNA reads as TGTGCCAGCAGCTTAAAGTGGAGCTACAATGGGCAGTTCTTC. The encoded protein is CASSLKWSYNGQFF.

This clonotype was recorded at least ten times. The V and J genes are TRBV29-1 and TRBJ2-7; D is possibly TRBD2 (6 bases). The CDR3 extends over 12 amino acids. V was trimmed by 7 bases and J by 6 bases, leaving 16 bases between them. Germline assignment: CDR1 SQVTM and CDR2 ANQGSEA. CDR3 DNA sequence: TGCAGCGCCCGGGACTTAACTGCCGAGCAGTACTTC. As protein: CSARDLTAEQYF.

This clonotype was seen at least ten times. This sequence joins TRBV4-3 and TRBJ2-5; 8 bases are shared with TRBD2. Germline trimming cut 0 bases from V and 5 bases from J; bases unmatched to any gene: 8. Germline values: CDR1 LGHNA, CDR2 YSLEER. This CDR3 has 16 amino acids. CDR3 loop: CASSQDRGLVAETQYF. CDR3 sequence (DNA): TGCGCCAGCAGCCAAGATAGGGGACTAGTGGCGGAGACCCAGTACTTC.

Concerning this clonotype itself: This may stem from a read error, because a much larger clone lies one nucleotide away. V and J are TRBV6-1 and TRBJ1-2, with D unresolved. The CDR3 runs to 16 residues. The germline CDR1 and CDR2 sequences are MNHNS and SASEGT. Between the trimmed V and J ends, which lost 1 base and 4 bases, there was a span of 16 bases. The DNA of the CDR3 is TGTGCCAGCAGTGAAGGCGTCACCCCTATCACCTATGGCTACACCTTC. Amino acid sequence: CASSEGVTPITYGYTF.

This clonotype has at least ten counts. The chain employs TRBV7-9 and TRBJ2-1, with D possibly being TRBD1 or TRBD2 (6 bases each). CDR1 and CDR2 (germline): SEHNR, FQNEAQ (reference sequence). V shed 5 bases and J shed 2 bases, with 25 bases lying between them. This CDR3 is 19 amino acids long. CDR3 nucleotides: TGTGCCAGCAGCCCCTCGGTAGGGGGGACGTCTGGGGCCTACAATGAGCAGTTCTTC. Amino acid sequence: CASSPSVGGTSGAYNEQFF.

At least ten counts were recorded for this clonotype. This chain joins TRBV5-1 and TRBJ2-3; D could derive from TRBD1 or TRBD2 (5 bases each). V was shortened by 6 bases and J by 2 bases, with 10 bases between the two germline ends. The germline CDR1 and CDR2 sequences are SGHRS and YFSETQ. CDR3 length equals 13 residues. CDR3: CASMRGATDTQYF. For the CDR3, the DNA is TGCGCCAGCATGAGGGGTGCCACAGATACGCAGTATTTT. The variable domain in full, with the rest retrieved from reference TRBV5-1 and TRBJ2-3, is KAGVTQTPRYLIKTRGQQVTLSCSPISGHRSVSWYQQTPGQGLQFLFEYFSETQRNKGNFPGRFSGRQFSNSRSEMNVSTLELGDSALYLCASMRGATDTQYFGPGTRLTVL.

This clonotype was seen many times. The chain recombines TRBV5-1 with TRBJ2-7, with 13 positions matching TRBD2. Germline V CDR1 and CDR2: SGHRS, YFSETQ. The CDR3 is made up of 18 amino acids. The V and J ends lost 4 bases and 0 bases, in that order; junction bases with no gene match: 10. CDR3 loop: CASSLGLAGAPNSYEQYF. As DNA, the CDR3 is TGCGCCAGCAGCCTTGGACTAGCGGGAGCACCCAACTCCTACGAGCAGTACTTC. The whole variable domain, filled in from reference TRBV5-1 and TRBJ2-7, reads KAGVTQTPRYLIKTRGQQVTLSCSPISGHRSVSWYQQTPGQGLQFLFEYFSETQRNKGNFPGRFSGRQFSNSRSEMNVSTLELGDSALYLCASSLGLAGAPNSYEQYFGPGTRLTVT.

This clonotype was recorded at least ten times. The chain recombines TRBV24-1 with TRBJ2-7, with 8 positions matching TRBD1. V dropped 4 bases and J dropped 0; count of bases not matched to a gene: 7. The CDR3 is 16 residues long. Germline V gene sequence: CDR1 KGHDR, CDR2 SFDVKD. The CDR3 coding sequence is TGTGCCACCAGTGACTCTCGGACAGGGTTCTCCTACGAGCAGTACTTC. Translation gives CATSDSRTGFSYEQYF.

This clonotype was seen at least ten times. V is TRBV3-1 and J is TRBJ2-7, with D tentatively TRBD2 (5 bases). The germline V gene has CDR1 LGHDT and CDR2 YNNKEL (reference sequence). The CDR3 runs to 13 residues. V lost 1 base to trimming and J lost 10 bases, with 14 bases between them. As DNA, the CDR3 is TGTGCCAGCAGCCAAGTGGCCACCGGGGAACAGTACTTC. This codes for CASSQVATGEQYF.

This clonotype was counted at least ten times. The rearrangement links TRBV6-1 to TRBJ2-7; 9 positions match TRBD2. The J segment lost 5 bases and the V segment lost 5 bases, leaving 1 base of the junction unmatched. CDR3 length: 12 amino acids. Germline CDR1 MNHNS, CDR2 SASEGT. CDR3 loop: CASSLAGDEQYF. CDR3 DNA: TGTGCCAGCAGTTTAGCGGGAGACGAGCAGTACTTC.

V and J are TRBV27 and TRBJ2-6, with 7 bases identical to TRBD1. The junction had 15 bases not matched to a gene; V was cut back by 3 bases and J by 1 base. This CDR3 region has 20 residues. Germline-derived CDR1 and CDR2 are MNHEY and SMNVEV (reference sequence). The CDR3 nucleotides are TGTGCCAGCAGTTTTGAGGTACCCGGGACAGCAGGATCTGGGGCCAACGTCCTGACTTTC. Translated: CASSFEVPGTAGSGANVLTF.

V is TRBV28 and J is TRBJ1-5; D possibly corresponds to TRBD1 (5 bases). Germline values: CDR1 MDHEN, CDR2 SYDVKM. Trimming removed 2 bases from V and 6 bases from J, with 11 bases in between. This CDR3 is 14 amino acids long. The CDR3 loop is CASSLTQGFQPQHF. CDR3 nucleotides: TGTGCCAGCAGTTTAACCCAGGGCTTTCAGCCCCAGCATTTT.

This clonotype showed up many times. This rearrangement joins TRBV12-3 or TRBV12-4 to TRBJ2-7; D is possibly TRBD1 (6 bases). CDR3 length equals 11 residues. The V end lost 2 bases, the J end lost 7 bases, and 6 bases lay between the germline ends. Here the CDR3 reads CASSLRGEQYF. The CDR3 nucleotides read TGTGCCAGCAGTTTAAGGGGGGAGCAGTACTTC.

Details on this clonotype: No conserved phenylalanine or tryptophan ends this CDR3, so it is likely a read error. The chain joins TRBV18 to TRBJ2-7; D gene uncertain. The CDR3 consists of 13 residues. Per the germline V gene, CDR1 is KGHSH and CDR2 is LQKENI. Trimming stripped 0 bases from V and 2 bases from J, with 5 bases between. The CDR3 loop reads CASSPPAAYEQYL. In DNA, the CDR3 is TGTGCCAGCTCACCACCGGCGGCCTACGAGCAGTACCTC.

J is TRBJ1-5 and V is TRBV30; D ambiguous. The CDR3 is made up of 15 amino acids. The V end lost 2 bases, the J end lost 4 bases, and 15 bases lay between the germline ends. Looked up from germline, CDR1 is GTSNPN and CDR2 is SVGIG (reference sequence). The CDR3: CAWSRTRWGNQPQHF. In DNA form, the CDR3 reads TGTGCCTGGAGTCGAACTAGGTGGGGTAATCAGCCCCAGCATTTT.

This clonotype was recorded at least ten times. The chain is built from TRBV7-2 and TRBJ1-2; D not resolved. Trimming removed 3 bases from V and 4 bases from J, with 12 bases in between. Germline V lookup: CDR1 SGHTA, CDR2 FQGNSA. This CDR3 spans 14 amino acids. CDR3 DNA: TGTGCCAGCAGCTTTTCCGGACCGGCCTATGGCTACACCTTC. Amino acids: CASSFSGPAYGYTF.

This clonotype has at least ten counts. The V gene is TRBV20-1, the J gene TRBJ2-1; D unclear. The germline CDR1 and CDR2 sequences are DFQATT and SNEGSKA (reference sequence). The V end lost 3 bases, the J end lost 6 bases, and 15 bases lay between the germline ends. This CDR3 has 14 amino acids. The CDR3 spells CSASSSQAGNEQFF. In nucleotides, the CDR3 is TGCAGTGCTAGTTCCAGTCAGGCCGGCAATGAGCAGTTCTTC.

This clonotype appeared a few times. The V and J genes are TRBV5-5 and TRBJ1-4, with D possibly matching TRBD1 (5 bases). Per germline, CDR1 SGHKS and CDR2 YYEKEE (reference sequence). V lost 0 bases to trimming and J lost 8 bases, with 20 bases between them. This CDR3 region has 17 residues. CDR3 nucleotide sequence: TGTGCCAGCAGCTTGGTTGTCGGGGCAGGGCATTCAGAAAAACTGTTTTTT. Its translation: CASSLVVGAGHSEKLFF.

This clonotype was recorded at least ten times. This chain links TRBV5-8 with TRBJ1-2; D is unresolved. From germline, CDR1 is SGHTS and CDR2 YDEGEE. The ends were cut back, 4 bases at V and 3 bases at J, with 16 bases in the middle. The CDR3 length is 15 residues. CDR3 region: CASSRGPTGDYGYTF. The CDR3, as DNA: TGTGCCAGCAGCCGTGGCCCAACCGGTGACTATGGCTACACCTTC.

The chain links TRBV11-2 to TRBJ1-3; TRBD1 aligns across 7 bases. Per the germline V gene, CDR1 is SGHAT and CDR2 is FQNNGV. Losses at the gene ends were 5 bases for V and 3 bases for J; bases not matched to a gene: 10. The CDR3 is 16 residues long. The CDR3 region has the DNA TGTGCCAGCAGCCCGGGGTACAGGGGCTTTGGAAACACCATATATTTT. It translates to CASSPGYRGFGNTIYF.

This clonotype has at least ten counts. The chain joins TRBV12-3 or TRBV12-4 to TRBJ2-7, with 11 bases fitting TRBD2. V dropped 6 bases and J dropped 3; count of bases not matched to a gene: 7. This CDR3 comprises 15 residues. The CDR3 DNA reads TGTGCCAGCAGCCTAACTAGCGGGAGTTTCTACGAGCAGTACTTC. Protein sequence: CASSLTSGSFYEQYF.

The sample holds many counts of this clonotype. V and J are TRBV20-1 and TRBJ1-6; 7 bases map to TRBD1. V gave up 3 bases and J gave up 7 bases; unmatched junction bases: 9. Germline loops: CDR1 DFQATT, CDR2 SNEGSKA (reference sequence). The CDR3 covers 15 residues. The CDR3 loop reads CSASPGGTVNSPLHF. CDR3 sequence (DNA): TGCAGTGCTAGCCCAGGCGGGACAGTCAATTCACCCCTCCACTTT.

In this sample, this clonotype turned up many times. The genes are TRBV6-5 and TRBJ2-7, with unresolved D. The CDR3 runs to 13 residues. CDR1 and CDR2 from the germline V gene are MNHEY and SVGAGI. Deletions cut 0 bases from V and 4 bases from J, with 7 bases between. Here the CDR3 reads CASSYSGKYEQYF. As DNA, the CDR3 is TGTGCCAGCAGTTACTCCGGAAAGTACGAGCAGTACTTC.

There are many counts of this clonotype. J is TRBJ2-5 and V is TRBV27; TRBD2 matches at 7 bases. J gave up 5 bases and V 6 bases, and 9 bases lay outside the gene matches. Germline lookup yields CDR1 MNHEY and CDR2 SMNVEV (reference sequence). The CDR3 spans 14 residues. CDR3 in amino acids: CASRGWGGRETQYF. CDR3 coding DNA: TGTGCCAGCAGGGGCTGGGGAGGGAGGGAGACCCAGTACTTC.

V is TRBV28 and J is TRBJ2-5; 9 nucleotides agree with TRBD1. J was trimmed by 5 bases and V by 5 bases; bases with no gene match: 9. Per the germline V gene, CDR1 is MDHEN and CDR2 is SYDVKM. The CDR3 is 15 residues long. DNA for the CDR3: TGTGCCAGCAGTACACTAGGGACAGGGCAGGAGACCCAGTACTTC. Translated, it gives CASSTLGTGQETQYF. The entire variable domain, with the rest obtained from reference TRBV28 and TRBJ2-5, is as follows: DVKVTQSSRYLVKRTGEKVFLECVQDMDHENMFWYRQDPGLGLRLIYFSYDVKMKEKGDIPEGYSVSREKKERFSLILESASTNQTSMYLCASSTLGTGQETQYFGPGTRLLVL.